Presented here are 16 T cell receptor beta chains from one specimen sequenced in a study of shared clonotypes between healthy human individuals. TCRdb's table, derived via immunoSEQ multiplex PCR, lists solely in-frame clones and lacks some. Found here are 2 million or so clones, roughly 95% of them singletons; the top ten hold 0.1% to 0.15%. Specimen: naive CD4+ T cells sorted from blood. Subset in this sample: CD45RA+ positively selected. These receptor sequences come from a young man in good health.

The J gene is TRBJ2-5, the V gene TRBV2; a weak D match, TRBD1 (6 bases). The CDR3 spans 15 residues. Germline values: CDR1 SNHLY, CDR2 FYNNEI. V was trimmed by 5 bases and J by 1 base, leaving 14 bases between them. The CDR3, as DNA: TGTGCCAGCAGTTTCGGACAGCTCTCCCAAGAGACCCAGTACTTC. Translated: CASSFGQLSQETQYF.

The CDR3 DNA reads as TGTGCCAGCTCACCACCATCCACACCGGGATTGAGAGCTTTCTTT. It is translated as CASSPPSTPGLRAFF. This rearrangement joins TRBV18 to TRBJ1-1, with no clear D. The CDR3 extends over 15 amino acids. The germline V gene has CDR1 KGHSH and CDR2 LQKENI. Between the trimmed V and J ends, which lost 0 bases and 10 bases, there was a span of 18 bases.

The chain carries TRBV28 and TRBJ1-1; no firm D call. This CDR3 region has 11 residues. Germline CDR1 reads MDHEN; CDR2 reads SYDVKM. Deletions cut 6 bases from V and 10 bases from J, with 12 bases between. As DNA, the CDR3 is TGTGCCAGCAGCCGTAGTCTGAGAGCTTTCTTT. Encoded protein: CASSRSLRAFF.

Here the CDR3 reads CASNVYCYGYTF. The CDR3 DNA is TGCGCCAGCAATGTGTACTGCTATGGCTACACCTTC. This chain connects TRBV23-1 to TRBJ1-2; D uncertain. TRBV23-1 is sorted into the ORF group, with uncertain function. The CDR3 length is 12 residues. V lost 7 bases to trimming and J lost 4 bases, with 10 bases between them.

The chain is built from TRBV27 and TRBJ2-7, with 8 bases identical to TRBD1. Germline V gene lookup returns CDR1 MNHEY and CDR2 SMNVEV (reference sequence). With V trimmed by 5 bases and J by 2 bases, 5 bases remained unmatched. The CDR3 is made up of 14 amino acids. DNA for the CDR3: TGTGCCAGCAGTCGCGAACAGGGGGCCTACGAGCAGTACTTC. This translates into CASSREQGAYEQYF.

This clone was recorded a few times. The chain combines TRBV19 with TRBJ1-6, with D tentatively TRBD1 (5 bases). This CDR3 region has 16 residues. Germline V CDR1 and CDR2: LNHDA, SQIVND (reference sequence). V was trimmed by 6 bases and J by 0 bases, leaving 12 bases between them. The CDR3 reads CASSGTVNSYNSPLHF. Here the CDR3 DNA reads TGTGCCAGTAGCGGGACGGTGAACTCCTATAATTCACCCCTCCACTTT.

This clone showed up just once. The chain joins TRBV5-4 to TRBJ1-6; D possibly corresponds to TRBD1 (5 bases). This CDR3 spans 14 amino acids. V lost 3 bases and J 3 bases, leaving 7 bases between the germline ends. The germline V gene has CDR1 SGHNT and CDR2 YYREEE (reference sequence). This CDR3 is CASSWGDYNSPLHF. In DNA form, the CDR3 reads TGTGCCAGCAGCTGGGGGGACTATAATTCACCCCTCCACTTT.

The chain employs TRBV6-5 and TRBJ1-3; a weak D match, TRBD1 (6 bases). The CDR3 covers 15 residues. V was trimmed by 1 base and J by 2 bases, leaving 9 bases between them. Germline CDR1 MNHEY, CDR2 SVGAGI. The CDR3 DNA is TGTGCCAGCAGTTACTACAGGGAAGCTGGAAACACCATATATTTT. Its protein product is CASSYYREAGNTIYF.

This clone was seen only once. This specimen includes other DNA sequences encoding the same CDR3. This CDR3 reads CASSLGGAGGGSYNEQFF. DNA for the CDR3: TGTGCCAGCAGCTTAGGAGGTGCGGGAGGAGGATCCTACAATGAGCAGTTCTTC. The chain uses TRBV7-2 and TRBJ2-1; 8 bases are a match to TRBD2. Germline-derived CDR1 and CDR2 are SGHTA and FQGNSA. Trimming removed 1 base from V and 1 base from J; junction bases left unmatched: 9. The CDR3 consists of 18 residues.

This clone was counted only a few times. The chain employs TRBV28 and TRBJ1-3, with 7 nucleotides matching TRBD1. The CDR3 consists of 15 residues. Germline CDR1 MDHEN, CDR2 SYDVKM. Trimming at V came to 6 bases and at J to 3 bases, leaving 8 bases not matched to a gene. CDR3 DNA sequence: TGTGCCAGCAGCGCACCGAGGGGGCATGGAAACACCATATATTTT. Translating gives CASSAPRGHGNTIYF. Supplemented by reference TRBV28 and TRBJ1-3, the full variable domain reads DVKVTQSSRYLVKRTGEKVFLECVQDMDHENMFWYRQDPGLGLRLIYFSYDVKMKEKGDIPEGYSVSREKKERFSLILESASTNQTSMYLCASSAPRGHGNTIYFGEGSWLTVV.

This clone was detected only a few times. The J gene is TRBJ2-5, the V gene TRBV5-4; 9 bases are a match to TRBD1. The V gene's germline CDR1 is SGHNT and CDR2 YYREEE (reference sequence). The V and J ends lost 6 bases and 2 bases, in that order; junction bases with no gene match: 8. This CDR3 contains 15 residues. CDR3 nucleotide sequence: TGTGCCAGCACCTCCAAGGGACAGGGACAAGAGACCCAGTACTTC. This sequence encodes CASTSKGQGQETQYF.

The gene calls are TRBV13 and TRBJ2-2, with 9 bases identical to TRBD2. CDR3 length: 17 residues. Germline loops: CDR1 PRHDT, CDR2 FYEKMQ (reference sequence). V lost 2 bases and J lost 0; bases outside the gene matches: 4. The CDR3 nucleotides read TGTGCCAGCAGCTTACTAGCGGGGAAAGCGAACACCGGGGAGCTGTTTTTT. This sequence encodes CASSLLAGKANTGELFF.

The CDR3 is CASSYVETGRYEQYF. Here the CDR3 DNA reads TGTGCCAGCAGTTACGTAGAGACAGGGCGGTACGAGCAGTACTTC. The rearrangement uses TRBV6-5 and TRBJ2-7; TRBD1 matches at 7 bases. Germline V gene lookup returns CDR1 MNHEY and CDR2 SVGAGI. The CDR3 is 15 amino acids. Trimming took 2 bases from V and 4 from J; bases not matched to a gene: 8.

The chain has TRBV5-1 and TRBJ1-4; D is perhaps TRBD1 (6 bases). The V gene's germline CDR1 is SGHRS and CDR2 YFSETQ. The V and J ends lost 6 bases and 0 bases respectively, with 18 bases between them. There are 17 residues in the CDR3. As DNA, the CDR3 is TGCGCCAGCACAAAAAGGGGACAACCTGCAACTAATGAAAAACTGTTTTTT. It codes for CASTKRGQPATNEKLFF. The full variable domain, its missing parts supplied by reference TRBV5-1 and TRBJ1-4, is KAGVTQTPRYLIKTRGQQVTLSCSPISGHRSVSWYQQTPGQGLQFLFEYFSETQRNKGNFPGRFSGRQFSNSRSEMNVSTLELGDSALYLCASTKRGQPATNEKLFFGSGTQLSVL.

This chain connects TRBV2 to TRBJ2-5; D gene uncertain. V shed 6 bases and J shed 1 base, with 15 bases lying between them. Germline-derived CDR1 and CDR2 are SNHLY and FYNNEI. CDR3 length equals 15 residues. CDR3 sequence: CASSLLGRTQETQYF. CDR3 DNA sequence: TGTGCCAGCAGCTTACTCGGACGGACCCAAGAGACCCAGTACTTC.

The J gene is TRBJ2-7, the V gene TRBV7-8; D gene ambiguous. V was clipped by 7 bases and J by 2 bases, with 9 bases between them. The germline V gene encodes CDR1 SGHVS and CDR2 FQNEAQ. This CDR3 region has 12 residues. CDR3 nucleotide sequence: TGTGCCAGCAAGGGTCTCGCCTACGAGCAGTACTTC. It encodes CASKGLAYEQYF. The variable domain in full, completed from reference TRBV7-8 and TRBJ2-7, reads GAGVSQSPRYKVAKRGQDVALRCDPISGHVSLFWYQQALGQGPEFLTYFQNEAQLDKSGLPSDRFFAERPEGSVSTLKIQRTQQEDSAVYLCASKGLAYEQYFGPGTRLTVT.